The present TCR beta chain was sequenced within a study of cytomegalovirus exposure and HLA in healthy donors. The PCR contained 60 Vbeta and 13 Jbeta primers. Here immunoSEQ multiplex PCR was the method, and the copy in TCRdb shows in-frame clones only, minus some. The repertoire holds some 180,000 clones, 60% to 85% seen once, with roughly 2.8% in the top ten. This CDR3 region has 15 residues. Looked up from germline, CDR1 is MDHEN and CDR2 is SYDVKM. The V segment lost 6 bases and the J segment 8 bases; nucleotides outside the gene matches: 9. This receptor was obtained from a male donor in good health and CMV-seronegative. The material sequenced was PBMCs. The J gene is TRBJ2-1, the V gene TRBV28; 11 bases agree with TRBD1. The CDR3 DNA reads TGTGCCAGCAGCCCGTCGGGACAGGGGGTCGATGAGCAGTTCTTC. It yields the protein CASSPSGQGVDEQFF.